This TCR beta chain stems from a study of shared clonotypes between healthy human individuals. Some 30,000 T cell genomes (approximately 0.2 ug DNA) went into each sorted-subset replicate. Here immunoSEQ multiplex PCR was the method, and the copy in TCRdb shows in-frame clones only, minus some. This table holds under 2.5 million clones, less than 95% found once. Material: naive CD4+ T cells from PBMCs. Specified subset: CD45RA+ positively selected. The receptor was derived from a man between 18 and 29 years old in good health. Some clones in this sample may be carry-over from other donors' samples.

CDR3 nucleotides: TGCGCCAGCAGCGTCCGGGCAGGGATTGGTAACACCATATATTTT. The encoded protein is CASSVRAGIGNTIYF. The rearrangement links TRBV5-1 to TRBJ1-3; D is perhaps TRBD1 (5 bases). The CDR3 sequence is 15 residues long. Germline-derived CDR1 and CDR2 are SGHRS and YFSETQ. V was clipped by 4 bases and J by 7 bases, with 18 bases between them.